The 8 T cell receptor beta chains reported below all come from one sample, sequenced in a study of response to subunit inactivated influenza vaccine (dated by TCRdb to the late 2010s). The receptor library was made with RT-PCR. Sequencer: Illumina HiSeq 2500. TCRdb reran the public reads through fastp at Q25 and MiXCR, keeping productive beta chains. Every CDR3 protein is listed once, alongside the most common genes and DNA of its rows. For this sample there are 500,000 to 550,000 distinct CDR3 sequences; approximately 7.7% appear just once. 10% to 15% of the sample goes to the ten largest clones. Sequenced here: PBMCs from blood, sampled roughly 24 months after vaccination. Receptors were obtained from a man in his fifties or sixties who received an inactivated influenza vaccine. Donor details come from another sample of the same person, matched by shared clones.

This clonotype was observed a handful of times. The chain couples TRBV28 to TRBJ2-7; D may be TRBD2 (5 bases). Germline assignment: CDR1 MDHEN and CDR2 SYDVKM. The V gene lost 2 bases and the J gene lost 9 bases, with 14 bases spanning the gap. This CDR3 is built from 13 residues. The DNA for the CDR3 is TGTGCCAGCAGTTTAAATGACCGCCGGGGGCAGTACTTC. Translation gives CASSLNDRRGQYF.

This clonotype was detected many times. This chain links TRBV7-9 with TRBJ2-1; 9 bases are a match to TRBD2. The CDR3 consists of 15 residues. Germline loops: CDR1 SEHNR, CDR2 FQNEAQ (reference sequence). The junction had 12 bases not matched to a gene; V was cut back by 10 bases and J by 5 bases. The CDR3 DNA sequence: TGTGCCATTCCTGGGCGGGAGGGCCGGAACAATGAGCAGTTCTTC. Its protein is CAIPGREGRNNEQFF.

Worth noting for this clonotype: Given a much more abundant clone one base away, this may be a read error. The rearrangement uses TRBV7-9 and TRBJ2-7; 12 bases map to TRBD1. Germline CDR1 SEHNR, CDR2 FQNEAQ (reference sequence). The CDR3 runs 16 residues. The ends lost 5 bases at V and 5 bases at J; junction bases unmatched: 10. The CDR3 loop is CASSMIPGQGADEQYF. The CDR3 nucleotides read TGTGCCAGCAGCATGATACCGGGACAGGGGGCAGACGAGCAGTACTTC.

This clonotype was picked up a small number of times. CDR3 sequence: CSAHEVLAGEHEQYF. CDR3 in DNA: TGCAGTGCCCATGAGGTGCTAGCGGGAGAACACGAGCAGTACTTC. The chain employs TRBV20-1 and TRBJ2-7; TRBD2 matches at 10 bases. Trimming at V came to 6 bases and at J to 5 bases, leaving 13 bases not matched to a gene. The CDR3 length is 15 residues. Germline-derived CDR1 and CDR2 are DFQATT and SNEGSKA (reference sequence).

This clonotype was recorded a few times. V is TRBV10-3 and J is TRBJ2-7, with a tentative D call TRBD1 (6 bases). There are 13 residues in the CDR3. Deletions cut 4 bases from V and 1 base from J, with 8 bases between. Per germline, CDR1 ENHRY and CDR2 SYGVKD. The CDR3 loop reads CAISADSSYEQYF. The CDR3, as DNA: TGTGCCATCAGTGCGGACAGTTCCTACGAGCAGTACTTC.

For the CDR3, the DNA is TGTGCCAGCAGCTCACTAGAATCCGGGGAGCTGTTTTTT. It yields the protein CASSSLESGELFF. V usage is TRBV11-3 and J usage is TRBJ2-2; a weak D match, TRBD2 (5 bases). Germline V lookup: CDR1 SGHNT, CDR2 YENEEA. The CDR3 extends over 13 amino acids. V was shortened by 4 bases and J by 6 bases, with 9 bases between the two germline ends.

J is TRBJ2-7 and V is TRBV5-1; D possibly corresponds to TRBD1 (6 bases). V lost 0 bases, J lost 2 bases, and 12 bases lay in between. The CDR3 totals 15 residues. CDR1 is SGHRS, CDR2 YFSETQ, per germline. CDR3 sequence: CASSLGQGPTYEQYF. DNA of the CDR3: TGCGCCAGCAGCTTGGGGCAGGGGCCCACCTACGAGCAGTACTTC.

CDR3 loop: CASREGYEQYF. CDR3 DNA sequence: TGCGCCAGCAGAGAAGGCTACGAGCAGTACTTC. This chain connects TRBV5-1 to TRBJ2-7; D remains ambiguous. The length of the CDR3 is 11 residues. The germline CDR1 and CDR2 sequences are SGHRS and YFSETQ. V was clipped by 5 bases and J by 3 bases, with 6 bases between them.